A single sample gave rise to the 3 T cell receptor beta chains below, sequenced in a study of shared clonotypes between healthy human individuals. The repertoire was sequenced with immunoSEQ multiplex PCR; TCRdb's copy has only in-frame clones and lacks some. The sample has under 750,000 clones, 55% to 80% seen once; the top ten hold around 1.8%. Sequencing used memory CD4+ T cells sorted from blood. Subset of the sample: CD45RA-negative fraction. The receptors here all came from a woman aged 25 to 39 in good health.

The chain joins TRBV18 to TRBJ1-1, with D possibly being TRBD1 (6 bases). The V and J ends lost 1 base and 5 bases respectively, with 11 bases between them. This CDR3 comprises 14 residues. Looked up from germline, CDR1 is KGHSH and CDR2 is LQKENI. CDR3 amino acids: CASSPRTEHTEAFF. CDR3 coding DNA: TGTGCCAGCTCACCACGGACAGAACATACTGAAGCTTTCTTT.

The J gene is TRBJ2-1, the V gene TRBV4-1; 7 bases are shared with TRBD2. The germline V gene has CDR1 MGHRA and CDR2 YSYEKL. V lost 1 base and J lost 5; bases outside the gene matches: 11. The CDR3 is made up of 17 amino acids. CDR3 in DNA: TGCGCCAGCAGCCAAGGCGAGGGGCTAGCGGCGCACAATGAGCAGTTCTTC. Encoded protein: CASSQGEGLAAHNEQFF.

The rearrangement links TRBV5-8 to TRBJ2-1; TRBD1 matches at 10 bases. This CDR3 spans 15 amino acids. The germline gives CDR1 SGHTS, CDR2 YDEGEE. V trimming: 5 bases; J trimming: 6 bases; junction bases outside the gene matches: 8. CDR3 region: CASRDRTGGSNEQFF. The CDR3 nucleotides are TGTGCCAGCAGGGATCGGACAGGGGGGTCCAATGAGCAGTTCTTC. Variable domain in full (rest from reference TRBV5-8 and TRBJ2-1): EAGVTQSPTHLIKTRGQQATLRCSPISGHTSVYWYQQALGLGLQFLLWYDEGEERNRGNFPPRFSGRQFPNYSSELNVNALELEDSALYLCASRDRTGGSNEQFFGPGTRLTVL.